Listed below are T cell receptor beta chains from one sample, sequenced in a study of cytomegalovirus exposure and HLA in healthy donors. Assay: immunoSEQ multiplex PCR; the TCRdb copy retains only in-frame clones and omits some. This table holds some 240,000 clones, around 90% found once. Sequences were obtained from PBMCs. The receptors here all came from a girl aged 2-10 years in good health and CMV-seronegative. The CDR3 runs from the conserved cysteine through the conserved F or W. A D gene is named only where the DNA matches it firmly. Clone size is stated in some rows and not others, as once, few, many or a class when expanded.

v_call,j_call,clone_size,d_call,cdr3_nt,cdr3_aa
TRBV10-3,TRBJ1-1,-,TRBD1,TGTGCCACCTACAGGGGCGAGAACACTGAAGCTTTCTTT,CATYRGENTEAFF
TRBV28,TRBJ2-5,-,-,TGTGCCAGCAGTTTTTCACAGGGACGAGAGACCCAGTACTTC,CASSFSQGRETQYF
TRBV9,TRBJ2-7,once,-,TGTGCCAGCAGCGTAGACGTAGCGCATAGCTCCTACGAGCAGTACTTC,CASSVDVAHSSYEQYF
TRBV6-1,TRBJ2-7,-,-,TGTGCCAGCAAGTTAGCGGCTAGCAGCTCCTACGAGCAGTACTTC,CASKLAASSSYEQYF
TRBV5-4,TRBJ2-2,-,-,TGTGCCAGCAGCTTGGCGGCAGGGGCCACCGGGGAGCTGTTTTTT,CASSLAAGATGELFF
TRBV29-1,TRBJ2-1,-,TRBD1,TGCAGCGTCGAGACAGGGCCCAATGAGCAGTTCTTC,CSVETGPNEQFF
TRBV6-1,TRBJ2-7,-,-,TGTGCCAGCAGTTTGTACTCCTACGAGCAGTACTTC,CASSLYSYEQYF
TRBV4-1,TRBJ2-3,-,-,TGCGCCAGCAGCCACCCCCAGACAGATACGCAGTATTTT,CASSHPQTDTQYF
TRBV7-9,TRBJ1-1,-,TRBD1,TGTGCCACCCCGGGACAGACACTCACTGAAGCTTTCTTT,CATPGQTLTEAFF
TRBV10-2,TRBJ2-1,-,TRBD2,TGCGCCAGCAGTGAGTCGACGGGACTAGCGGGCAATGAGCAGTTCTTC,CASSESTGLAGNEQFF
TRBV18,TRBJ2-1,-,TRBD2,TGTGCCAGCTCACCCGCACCACCTAGCGGCAAGCAGTTCTTC,CASSPAPPSGKQFF
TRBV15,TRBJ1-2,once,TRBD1,TGTGCCACCAGCGGAGACAGGGGCGGGTACACCTTC,CATSGDRGGYTF
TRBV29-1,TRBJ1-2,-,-,TGCATCCGGGGAGAACACACCTTC,CIRGEHTF
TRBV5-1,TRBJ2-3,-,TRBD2,TGCGCCAGCAGCCTCCCGGGTAGCGGGGGGAGAACAGATACGCAGTATTTT,CASSLPGSGGRTDTQYF
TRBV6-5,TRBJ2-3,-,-,TGTGCCAGCAGTTACTCAACTAGCCCGAGCACAGATACGCAGTATTTT,CASSYSTSPSTDTQYF